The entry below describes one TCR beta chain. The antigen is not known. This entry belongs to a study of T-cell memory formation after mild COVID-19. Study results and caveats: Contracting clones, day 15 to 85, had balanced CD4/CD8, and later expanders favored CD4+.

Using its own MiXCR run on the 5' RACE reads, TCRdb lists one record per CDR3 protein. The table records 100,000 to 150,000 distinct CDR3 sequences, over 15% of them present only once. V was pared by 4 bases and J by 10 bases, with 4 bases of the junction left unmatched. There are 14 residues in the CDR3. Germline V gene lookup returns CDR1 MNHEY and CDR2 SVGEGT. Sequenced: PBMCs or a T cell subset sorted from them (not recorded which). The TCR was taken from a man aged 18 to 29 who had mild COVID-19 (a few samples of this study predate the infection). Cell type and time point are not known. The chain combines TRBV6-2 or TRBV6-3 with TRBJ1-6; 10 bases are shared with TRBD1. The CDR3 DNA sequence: TGTGCCAGCAGTTCGGGACAGGGGAGATCACCCCTCCACTTT. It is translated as CASSSGQGRSPLHF.